These T cell receptor beta chains were read from a single sample in a study of Graves' ophthalmopathy and Graves' hyperthyroidism. One entry per CDR3 protein results from TCRdb running MiXCR on the multiplex PCR reads. The sample records about 620,000 distinct CDR3 sequences, 22% being singletons. What was sequenced was peripheral blood. The receptors originated from a woman aged 18-29 years with stable Graves' hyperthyroidism. Some clones in this sample may be carry-over from other donors' samples. The CDR3 runs from the conserved cysteine through the conserved F or W. D genes are given only for firm matches. Clone size is stated in some rows and not others, as once, few, many or a class when expanded.

clone_size d_call j_call v_call cdr3_aa cdr3_nt
many - TRBJ2-7 TRBV20-1 CSALRDVYSYEQYF TGCAGTGCCCTCCGGGACGTCTACTCCTACGAGCAGTACTTC
many TRBD1 TRBJ1-2 TRBV6-5 CASSYSIGTGSYGYTF TGTGCCAGCAGTTACTCCATTGGGACAGGGTCCTATGGCTACACCTTC
many TRBD1 TRBJ1-1 TRBV6-5 CASSYTRTGRDTEAFF TGTGCCAGCAGTTACACCCGGACAGGTCGGGACACTGAAGCTTTCTTT
few TRBD1 TRBJ1-1 TRBV27 CASRTGVYTEAFF TGTGCCAGCAGAACAGGGGTATACACTGAAGCTTTCTTT
once - TRBJ2-5 TRBV7-8 CASSPLEGETQYF TGTGCCAGCAGCCCGCTTGAAGGGGAGACCCAGTACTTC
once TRBD2 TRBJ2-3 TRBV6-1 CASRERGEADTQYF TGTGCCAGCAGGGAGCGGGGAGAGGCAGATACGCAGTATTTT
many TRBD2 TRBJ2-7 TRBV12-3/TRBV12-4 CASRSTGTSGQGEQYF TGTGCCAGCAGATCCACCGGGACTAGCGGCCAGGGGGAGCAGTACTTC
many - TRBJ2-5 TRBV2 CASSALGVGETQYF TGTGCCAGCAGCGCACTCGGGGTTGGAGAGACCCAGTACTTC
many TRBD1 TRBJ1-3 TRBV5-5 CASSNSTGGHGNTIYF TGTGCCAGCAGTAACTCGACAGGGGGCCACGGAAACACCATATATTTT
once - TRBJ2-5 TRBV28 CASSLGRERTQYF TGTGCCAGCAGTTTAGGCCGGGAGCGGACCCAGTACTTC
many - TRBJ1-3 TRBV6-5 CASSYANSGNTIYF TGTGCCAGCAGTTACGCCAACTCTGGAAACACCATATATTTT
- - TRBJ1-1 TRBV3-1 CASSRLEAVTEAFF TGTGCCAGCAGCCGTCTTGAGGCGGTCACTGAAGCTTTCTTT
many - TRBJ1-2 TRBV6-1 CASRTRTSGYTF TGTGCCAGCAGAACTAGGACGAGTGGCTACACCTTC
many TRBD1 TRBJ1-2 TRBV28 CASGGTGNYGYTF TGTGCCAGCGGTGGGACAGGAAACTATGGCTACACCTTC
- - TRBJ2-5 TRBV28 CASNAQETQYF TGTGCCAGCAATGCCCAAGAGACCCAGTACTTC
many TRBD1 TRBJ1-5 TRBV20-1 CSARDLGQGNQPQHF TGCAGTGCTAGAGATCTTGGACAGGGCAATCAGCCCCAGCATTTT
many - TRBJ1-2 TRBV6-1 CATVLDTSNYGYTF TGTGCCACCGTTTTGGACACATCTAACTATGGCTACACCTTC
many - TRBJ1-2 TRBV6-1 CASNGRPNYGYTF TGTGCCAGCAATGGCAGGCCTAACTATGGCTACACCTTC
- TRBD2 TRBJ2-7 TRBV20-1 CSASALLAGGSYEQYF TGCAGTGCTAGTGCTTTACTAGCGGGAGGCTCCTACGAGCAGTACTTC
many - TRBJ1-1 TRBV12-3/TRBV12-4 CASSLPAWARGNTEAFF TGTGCCAGCAGTTTACCGGCTTGGGCCCGAGGGAACACTGAAGCTTTCTTT
many TRBD1 TRBJ1-5 TRBV12-3/TRBV12-4 CASSSPSGTVNQPQHF TGTGCCAGCAGTTCCCCCTCGGGGACAGTCAATCAGCCCCAGCATTTT
few - TRBJ2-5 TRBV7-2 CASSLGWEAVRGETQYF TGTGCCAGCAGCTTAGGCTGGGAGGCGGTGAGGGGAGAGACCCAGTACTTC
few TRBD1 TRBJ2-2 TRBV20-1 CSARARGRLIGTTGELFF TGCAGTGCTAGGGCTAGGGGGCGCCTTATCGGGACCACCGGGGAGCTGTTTTTT
many TRBD1 TRBJ1-2 TRBV20-1 CSARDRGKGYTF TGCAGTGCGCGGGACAGGGGGAAGGGCTACACCTTC
- - TRBJ1-1 TRBV12-5 CASGLVGRTMNTEAFF TGTGCTAGTGGTTTGGTAGGACGTACAATGAACACTGAAGCTTTCTTT
many - TRBJ2-6 TRBV9 CASSVGWGANVLTF TGTGCCAGCAGCGTAGGATGGGGGGCCAACGTCCTGACTTTC
many - TRBJ1-1 TRBV7-3 CASSLTTDAEAFF TGTGCCAGCAGCTTAACTACTGACGCTGAAGCTTTCTTT
- - TRBJ2-7 TRBV28 CASSLGGGRGYEQYF TGTGCCAGCAGTTTAGGGGGAGGCAGGGGTTACGAGCAGTACTTC
many - TRBJ2-5 TRBV12-3/TRBV12-4 CASSLSSSVGETQYF TGTGCCAGCAGTTTATCCTCTAGCGTCGGTGAGACCCAGTACTTC
few - TRBJ1-1 TRBV6-1 CASREGPSNTEAFF TGTGCCAGCCGCGAGGGACCGTCGAACACTGAAGCTTTCTTT